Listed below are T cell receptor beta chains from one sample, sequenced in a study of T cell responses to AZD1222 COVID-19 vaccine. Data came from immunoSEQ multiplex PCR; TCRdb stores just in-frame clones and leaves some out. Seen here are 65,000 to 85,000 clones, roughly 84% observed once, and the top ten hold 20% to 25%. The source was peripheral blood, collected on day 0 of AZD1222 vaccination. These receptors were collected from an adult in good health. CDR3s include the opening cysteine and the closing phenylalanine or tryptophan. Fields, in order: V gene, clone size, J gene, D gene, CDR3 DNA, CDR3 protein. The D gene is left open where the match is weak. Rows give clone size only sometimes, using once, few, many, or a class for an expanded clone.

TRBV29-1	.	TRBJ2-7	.	TGCAGCGTTCAGGACGCCGAGCAGTACTTC	CSVQDAEQYF
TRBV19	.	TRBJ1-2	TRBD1	TGTGCCAGTAACTTCAGGGGGCTTGACTATGGCTACACCTTC	CASNFRGLDYGYTF
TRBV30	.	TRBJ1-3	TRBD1	TGTGCCTGGAGCTCGGGACAGGGACTTTTCTCTGGAAACACCATATATTTT	CAWSSGQGLFSGNTIYF
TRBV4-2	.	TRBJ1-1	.	TGTGCCAGCAGCCAAGACAGGTCCACTGAAGCTTTCTTT	CASSQDRSTEAFF
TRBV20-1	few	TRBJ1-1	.	TGCAGTGCTAGGCTGAACACTGAAGCTTTCTTT	CSARLNTEAFF
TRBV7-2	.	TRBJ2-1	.	TGTGCCAGCAGCTTTGGGGGGCCCGGAGGAGACAATGAGCAGTTCTTC	CASSFGGPGGDNEQFF
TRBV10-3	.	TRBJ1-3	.	TGTGCCATCAGTACCCTTTCCAGGCGATCAAACTCTGGAAACACCATATATTTT	CAISTLSRRSNSGNTIYF
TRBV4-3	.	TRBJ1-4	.	TGCGCCAGCAGCCAACCGGGACGGGCTGAAAAACTGTTTTTT	CASSQPGRAEKLFF
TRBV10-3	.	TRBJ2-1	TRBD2	TGTGCCACCGGAGCGGGAGTAGCCTTGAATGAGCAGTTCTTC	CATGAGVALNEQFF
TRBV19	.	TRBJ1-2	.	TGTGCCAGTAGTAGAGGTTTAGAACTCTATGGCTACACCTTC	CASSRGLELYGYTF
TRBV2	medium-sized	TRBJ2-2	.	TGTGCCGTCCAGGGAGTAGCGAACACCGGGGAGCTGTTTTTT	CAVQGVANTGELFF
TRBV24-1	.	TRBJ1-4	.	TGTGCCACCAGTGATTCACCAGGGTCCACTAATGAAAAACTGTTTTTT	CATSDSPGSTNEKLFF
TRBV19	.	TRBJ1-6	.	TGTGCCACTCGGGAGGAGGGCCCTTCACCCCTCCACTTT	CATREEGPSPLHF
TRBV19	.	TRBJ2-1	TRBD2	TGTGCCAGTAGGGACGGCAGCGGGGCAAGGGGTGAGCAGTTCTTC	CASRDGSGARGEQFF
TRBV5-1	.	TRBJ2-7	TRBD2	TGCGCCAGCAGCTTTGCCTCCGGAACCGGGACTAGCTCCTACGAGCAGTACTTC	CASSFASGTGTSSYEQYF
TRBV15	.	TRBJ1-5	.	TGTGCCACCAGCAGAGATAGCGGGGTTTATCAGCCCCAGCATTTT	CATSRDSGVYQPQHF
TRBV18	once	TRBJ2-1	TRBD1	TGTGCCAGCTCACCACCGGACAGGTCTAAGTTCTTC	CASSPPDRSKFF
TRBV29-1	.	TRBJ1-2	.	TGCAGCGTTGAAAAAGACGCGGTATATGGCTACACCTTC	CSVEKDAVYGYTF
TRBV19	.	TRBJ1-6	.	TGTGCCAGTACCCCTTGGCGGAGTCCAACTTCACCCCTCCACTTT	CASTPWRSPTSPLHF
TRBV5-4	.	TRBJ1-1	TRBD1	TGTGCCAGCAGCTTCCACAGGGGTGGGATGAACACTGAAGCTTTCTTT	CASSFHRGGMNTEAFF
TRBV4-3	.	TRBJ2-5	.	TGCGCCAGCAGCCAAGCCCCTAGGAGGGAGACCCAGTACTTC	CASSQAPRRETQYF
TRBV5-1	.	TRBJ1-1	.	TGCGCCAGCAGCTTGGACCCGATAAGGAACACTGAAGCTTTCTTT	CASSLDPIRNTEAFF
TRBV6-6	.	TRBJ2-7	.	TGTGCCAGCAGTTTGACCTACGAGCAGTACTTC	CASSLTYEQYF
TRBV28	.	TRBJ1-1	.	TGTGCCAGCACTTTCACAGTGAACACTGAAGCTTTCTTT	CASTFTVNTEAFF
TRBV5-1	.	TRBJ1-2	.	TGCGCCAGCAGCTTGGGTGGATTGGAAGCTAACTATGGCTACACCTTC	CASSLGGLEANYGYTF
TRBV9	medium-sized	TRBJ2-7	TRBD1	TGTGCCAGCAGCGCACAGGGGGCCTACGAGCAGTACTTC	CASSAQGAYEQYF
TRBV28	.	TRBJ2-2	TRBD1	TGTGCCAGCAGAAACGACAGGGCGAACACCGGGGAGCTGTTTTTT	CASRNDRANTGELFF
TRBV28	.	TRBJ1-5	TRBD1	TGTGCCAGCAGTCCAGGGGGGGACAATCAGCCCCAGCATTTT	CASSPGGDNQPQHF
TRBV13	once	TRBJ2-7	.	TGTGCCAGCAGCCTAAGGGTGAAAGGGGGCGAGCAGTACTTC	CASSLRVKGGEQYF
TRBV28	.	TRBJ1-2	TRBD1	TGTGCCAGCATCGACAGGGCTCCCACCTATGGCTACACCTTC	CASIDRAPTYGYTF
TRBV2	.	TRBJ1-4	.	TGTGCCAGCAGTGCGGAATCACCGCGAACTAATGAAAAACTGTTTTTT	CASSAESPRTNEKLFF
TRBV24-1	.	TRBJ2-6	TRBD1	TGTGCCACCCTTGGCCGGGACAGATCTAGCTCTGGGGCCAACGTCCTGACTTTC	CATLGRDRSSSGANVLTF